The subject of this entry is one TCR beta chain. The antigen is unknown. This entry comes from a study of T cells after yellow fever vaccination. Study results and limitations: Abundant clonotypes from the bulk population could get into FACS-sorted repertoires as contaminants. Booster sampling recovered most clones from primary vaccination (roughly 97% CD4, 88% CD8).

Each CDR3 protein gets one entry after TCRdb re-called the 5' RACE reads with MiXCR. This table has about 400,000 distinct CDR3 sequences, around a tenth appearing once. The V end was cut by 0 bases, the J end by 7 bases, with 17 bases between. CDR3 size: 15 residues. From germline, CDR1 is DFQATT and CDR2 SNEGSKA (reference sequence). The V gene is TRBV20-1, the J gene TRBJ2-3, with a possible D match to TRBD2 (6 bases). The clonotype originates from a man younger than 30 who received the YFV17D yellow fever vaccine. The sequenced sample was PBMCs, obtained on the day of the first yellow fever vaccination. The CDR3 DNA reads TGCAGTGCTAGAGATCCGGGCGGGGTGGGAAATACGCAGTATTTT. It specifies CSARDPGGVGNTQYF.